This TCR beta chain was recovered during a study of cytomegalovirus exposure and HLA in healthy donors. Study outcomes and limitations: In a later analysis, TCR beta V- and J-gene trimming showed a link to a missense DCLRE1C variant. In a later analysis, approximately 15,000 TCR beta sequences were associated with HLA alleles at 0.05 false discovery rate. Excluded: some indistinguishable V segments such as TRBV6-2 and TRBV6-3.

A note on this clone: Its antigen is not known.

Both 60 Vbeta primers and 13 Jbeta primers went into the PCR. TCRdb's copy holds only in-frame clones and misses some; the assay was immunoSEQ multiplex PCR. The sample has 90,000 to 150,000 clones; approximately 75% are singletons. Trimming took 7 bases from V and 8 from J, leaving 18 bases between them. CDR1 and CDR2 (germline): SQVTM, ANQGSEA. The CDR3 is 12 amino acids. This sequence joins TRBV29-1 and TRBJ2-7; maybe TRBD1 (5 bases). Sequenced input: PBMCs. The TCR comes from a man in his fifties or sixties in good health and CMV-seropositive. The CDR3 loop reads CSGQGLGYKQYF. CDR3 in DNA: TGCAGCGGGCAGGGCCTGGGGTATAAGCAGTACTTC.